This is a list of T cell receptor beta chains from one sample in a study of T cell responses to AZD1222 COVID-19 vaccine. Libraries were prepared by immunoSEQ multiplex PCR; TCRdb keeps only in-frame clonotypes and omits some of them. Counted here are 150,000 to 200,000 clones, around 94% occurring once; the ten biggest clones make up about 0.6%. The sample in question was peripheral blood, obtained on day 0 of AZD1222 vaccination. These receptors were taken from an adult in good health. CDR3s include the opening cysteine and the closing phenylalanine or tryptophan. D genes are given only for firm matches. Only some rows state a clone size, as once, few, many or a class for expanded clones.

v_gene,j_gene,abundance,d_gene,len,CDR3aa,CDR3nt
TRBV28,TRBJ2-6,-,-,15,CASSWVGAGANVLTF,TGTGCCAGCAGTTGGGTAGGGGCTGGGGCCAACGTCCTGACTTTC
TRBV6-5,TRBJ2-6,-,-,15,CASMKESSGANVLTF,TGTGCCAGCATGAAGGAAAGCTCTGGGGCCAACGTCCTGACTTTC
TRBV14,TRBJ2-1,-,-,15,CASSQLGQGNNEQFF,TGTGCCAGCAGCCAATTAGGGCAGGGGAACAATGAGCAGTTCTTC
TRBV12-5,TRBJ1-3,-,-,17,CASGLVLVGSSGNTIYF,TGTGCTAGTGGTTTGGTACTCGTGGGGAGCTCTGGAAACACCATATATTTT
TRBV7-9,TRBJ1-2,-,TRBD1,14,CASSLEHRGYGYTF,TGTGCCAGCAGCCTAGAGCACAGGGGCTATGGCTACACCTTC
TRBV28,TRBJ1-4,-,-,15,CASSPAGRTNEKLFF,TGTGCCAGCAGCCCAGCGGGCAGGACCAATGAAAAACTGTTTTTT
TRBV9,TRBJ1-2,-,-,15,CASSVSPNHDYGYTF,TGTGCCAGCAGCGTATCGCCCAACCATGACTATGGCTACACCTTC
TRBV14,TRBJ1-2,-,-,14,CASSTSPSNYGYTF,TGTGCCAGCAGCACATCCCCGTCTAACTATGGCTACACCTTC
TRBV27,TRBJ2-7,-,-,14,CASSYAGDSYEQYF,TGTGCCAGCAGTTACGCCGGGGACTCCTACGAGCAGTACTTC
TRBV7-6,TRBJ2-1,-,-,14,CASSSPRENNEQFF,TGTGCCAGCAGCTCCCCGAGGGAGAACAATGAGCAGTTCTTC
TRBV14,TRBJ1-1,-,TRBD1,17,CASRSTGGLELNTEAFF,TGTGCCAGCAGGTCGACAGGGGGCCTAGAACTGAACACTGAAGCTTTCTTT
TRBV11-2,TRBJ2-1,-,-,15,CASSLQVGSYNEQFF,TGTGCCAGCAGCTTACAAGTCGGCTCCTACAATGAGCAGTTCTTC
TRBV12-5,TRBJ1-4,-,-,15,CASGGGGPTNEKLFF,TGTGCTAGTGGCGGTGGGGGACCAACTAATGAAAAACTGTTTTTT
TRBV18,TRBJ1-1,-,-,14,CASSPSISNTEAFF,TGTGCCAGCTCACCCTCCATTAGCAACACTGAAGCTTTCTTT
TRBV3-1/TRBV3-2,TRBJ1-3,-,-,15,CASSQVPTSGNTIYF,TGTGCCAGCAGCCAAGTGCCAACCTCTGGAAACACCATATATTTT
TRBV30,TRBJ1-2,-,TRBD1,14,CAWSPGQLSYGYTF,TGTGCCTGGAGCCCGGGACAGCTTTCATATGGCTACACCTTC
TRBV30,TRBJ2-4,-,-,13,CAWTQPAKNIQYF,TGTGCCTGGACACAGCCCGCCAAAAACATTCAGTACTTC
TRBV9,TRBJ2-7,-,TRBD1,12,CASSKTGAEQYF,TGTGCCAGCAGCAAGACAGGGGCCGAGCAGTACTTC
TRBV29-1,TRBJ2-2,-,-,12,CSVHRATGELFF,TGCAGCGTTCACAGGGCCACCGGGGAGCTGTTTTTT
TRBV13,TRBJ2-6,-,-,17,CASSEGRDSSGANVLTF,TGTGCCAGCAGCGAGGGGCGGGATAGCTCTGGGGCCAACGTCCTGACTTTC
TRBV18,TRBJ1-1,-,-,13,CASMGGLNTEAFF,TGTGCCAGCATGGGGGGCCTAAACACTGAAGCTTTCTTT
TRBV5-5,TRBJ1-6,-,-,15,CASSWAGTRNSPLHF,TGTGCCAGCAGCTGGGCCGGGACTAGGAATTCACCCCTCCACTTT
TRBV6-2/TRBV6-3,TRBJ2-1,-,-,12,CASSSSFSEQFF,TGTGCCAGCAGCTCTAGCTTTTCTGAGCAGTTCTTC
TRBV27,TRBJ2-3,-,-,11,CASSLGNTQYF,TGTGCCAGCAGTTTAGGGAATACGCAGTATTTT
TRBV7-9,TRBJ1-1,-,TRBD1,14,CASSLSGGDAEAFF,TGTGCCAGCAGCTTATCAGGGGGTGACGCTGAAGCTTTCTTT
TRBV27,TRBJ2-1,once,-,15,CASLSQGEGRSEQFF,TGTGCCAGCCTCTCGCAGGGGGAGGGCCGGAGTGAGCAGTTCTTC
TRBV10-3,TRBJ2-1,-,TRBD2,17,CAISAEPSGRGYNEQFF,TGTGCCATCAGCGCTGAACCTAGCGGGAGAGGTTACAATGAGCAGTTCTTC
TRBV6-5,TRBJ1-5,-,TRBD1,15,CASQIGQDSNQPQHF,TGTGCCAGCCAGATCGGACAGGATAGCAATCAGCCCCAGCATTTT
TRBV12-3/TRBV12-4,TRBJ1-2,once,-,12,CASSLSNYGYTF,TGTGCCAGCAGCCTTTCGAACTATGGCTACACCTTC
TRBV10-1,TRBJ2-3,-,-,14,CASSSPVNTDTQYF,TGCGCCAGCAGTTCTCCCGTGAACACAGATACGCAGTATTTT
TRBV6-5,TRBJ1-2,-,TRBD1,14,CASSLRQGAGGYTF,TGTGCCAGCAGCCTGAGACAGGGGGCAGGCGGCTACACCTTC
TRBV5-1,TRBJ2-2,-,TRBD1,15,CASSLGQGDTGELFF,TGCGCCAGCAGCTTGGGCCAGGGGGACACCGGGGAGCTGTTTTTT
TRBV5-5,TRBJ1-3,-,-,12,CASKSSGNTIYF,TGTGCCAGCAAATCTTCTGGAAACACCATATATTTT
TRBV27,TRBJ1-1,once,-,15,CASSLIRGMAVEAFF,TGTGCCAGCAGCCTAATCCGGGGGATGGCAGTTGAAGCTTTCTTT
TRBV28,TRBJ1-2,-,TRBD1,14,CASSSGQGHYGYTF,TGTGCCAGCAGTTCGGGACAGGGGCACTATGGCTACACCTTC
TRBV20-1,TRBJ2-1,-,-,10,CSARAHEQFF,TGCAGTGCAAGGGCGCATGAGCAGTTCTTC
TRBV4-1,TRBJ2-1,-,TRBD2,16,CASSQDRGGRGDEQFF,TGCGCCAGCAGCCAAGATCGGGGCGGGAGAGGTGATGAGCAGTTCTTC
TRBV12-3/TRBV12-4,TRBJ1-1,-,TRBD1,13,CASRWEAGGRAFF,TGTGCCAGCAGATGGGAGGCAGGGGGCCGAGCTTTCTTT
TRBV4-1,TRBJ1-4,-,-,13,CASSQDKGQKLFF,TGCGCCAGCAGCCAAGATAAAGGACAGAAACTGTTTTTT
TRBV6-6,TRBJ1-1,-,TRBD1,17,CASSPRQGALGYAEAFF,TGTGCCAGCAGTCCTCGACAGGGGGCTCTAGGGTACGCTGAAGCTTTCTTT
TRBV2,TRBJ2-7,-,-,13,CASALLTDPEQYF,TGTGCCAGCGCCCTCCTAACAGATCCCGAGCAGTACTTC
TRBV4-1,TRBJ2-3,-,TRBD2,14,CASSQGGAADTQYF,TGCGCCAGCAGCCAGGGAGGGGCCGCAGATACGCAGTATTTT
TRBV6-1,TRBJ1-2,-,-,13,CASSDGAFYGYTF,TGTGCCAGCAGTGATGGAGCATTTTATGGCTACACCTTC
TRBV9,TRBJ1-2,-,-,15,CASSVAPGPNYGYTF,TGTGCCAGCAGCGTAGCTCCAGGGCCTAACTATGGCTACACCTTC